This T cell receptor beta chain was observed in a study of blood T cell repertoires in COVID-19. As for the study in general: Acute and convalescent COVID-19 samples came from the United States, Italy and Spain. From T cells, B-cell-depleted T cells, or PBMCs came the material, which was cDNA or gDNA.

Per the study methods: Reference gene primer amplification gave estimated nucleated cell counts. The protocol was immunoSEQ multiplex PCR, while the TCRdb copy is restricted to in-frame clones and leaves out a portion. Clone size and the V and J calls come from that table; the DNA yielded D and trimming. The profile covers 54,000 or so clones, with 88% appearing a single time and 3.5% taken by the ten largest. This CDR3 spans 14 amino acids. The germline V gene has CDR1 SGHRS and CDR2 YFSETQ. Trimming shortened V by 2 bases and J by 2 bases, and 9 bases separated the two germline ends. The sample holds a few counts of this clone.

The clonotype originates from a human donor in a cohort sampled during active COVID-19. Specimen: peripheral blood. The chain links TRBV5-1 to TRBJ2-3; D is ambiguous. CDR3 sequence: CASSFGTNTDTQYF. In DNA form, the CDR3 reads TGCGCCAGCAGCTTCGGAACTAACACAGATACGCAGTATTTT. Filled out from reference TRBV5-1 and TRBJ2-3, the complete variable domain reads KAGVTQTPRYLIKTRGQQVTLSCSPISGHRSVSWYQQTPGQGLQFLFEYFSETQRNKGNFPGRFSGRQFSNSRSEMNVSTLELGDSALYLCASSFGTNTDTQYFGPGTRLTVL.